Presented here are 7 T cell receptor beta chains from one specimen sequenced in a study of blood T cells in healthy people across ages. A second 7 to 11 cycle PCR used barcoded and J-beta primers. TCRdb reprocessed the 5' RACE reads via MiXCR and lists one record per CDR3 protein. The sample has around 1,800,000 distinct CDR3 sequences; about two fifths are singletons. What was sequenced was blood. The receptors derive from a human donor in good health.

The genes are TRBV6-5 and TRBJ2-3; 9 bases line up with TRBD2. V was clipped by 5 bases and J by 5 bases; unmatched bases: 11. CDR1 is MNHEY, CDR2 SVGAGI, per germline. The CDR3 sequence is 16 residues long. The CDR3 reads CASSPSRAGGKDTQYF. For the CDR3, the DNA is TGTGCCAGCAGTCCCTCGCGAGCGGGGGGTAAAGATACGCAGTATTTT.

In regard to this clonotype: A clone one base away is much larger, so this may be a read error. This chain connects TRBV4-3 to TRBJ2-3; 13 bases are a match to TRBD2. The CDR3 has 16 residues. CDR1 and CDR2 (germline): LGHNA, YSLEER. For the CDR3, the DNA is TGCGCCAACAGCCAAGGACTAGCGGGGGACACAGATACGCAGTATTTT. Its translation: CANSQGLAGDTDTQYF.

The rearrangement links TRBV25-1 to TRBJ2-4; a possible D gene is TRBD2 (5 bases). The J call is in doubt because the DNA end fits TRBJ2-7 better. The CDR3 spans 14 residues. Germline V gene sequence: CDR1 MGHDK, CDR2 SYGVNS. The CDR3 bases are TGTGCCAGCAGTGAATCTGCGGGTATTTACGAGCAGTACTTC. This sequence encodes CASSESAGIYEQYF.

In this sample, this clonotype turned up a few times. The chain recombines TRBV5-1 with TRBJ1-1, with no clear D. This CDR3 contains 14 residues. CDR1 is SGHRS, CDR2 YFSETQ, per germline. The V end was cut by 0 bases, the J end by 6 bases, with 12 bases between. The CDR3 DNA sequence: TGCGCCAGCAGCTTGGAGCGGGGAGCCCCTGAAGCTTTCTTT. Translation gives CASSLERGAPEAFF.

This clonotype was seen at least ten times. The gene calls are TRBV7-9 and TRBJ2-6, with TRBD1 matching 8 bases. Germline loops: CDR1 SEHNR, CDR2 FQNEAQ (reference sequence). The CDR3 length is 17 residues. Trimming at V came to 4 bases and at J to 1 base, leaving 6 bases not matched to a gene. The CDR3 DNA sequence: TGTGCCAGCAGCTCTGGGACAGGAGGGTCTGGGGCCAACGTCCTGACTTTC. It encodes CASSSGTGGSGANVLTF.

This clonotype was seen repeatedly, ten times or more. The CDR3: CAISQGGRVEQYF. The CDR3 bases are TGTGCCATCAGCCAAGGGGGCAGGGTCGAGCAGTACTTC. This chain joins TRBV10-3 and TRBJ2-7, with TRBD1 identical over 7 bases. This CDR3 has 13 residues. The junction had 8 bases not matched to a gene; V was cut back by 6 bases and J by 6 bases. Germline assignment: CDR1 ENHRY and CDR2 SYGVKD.

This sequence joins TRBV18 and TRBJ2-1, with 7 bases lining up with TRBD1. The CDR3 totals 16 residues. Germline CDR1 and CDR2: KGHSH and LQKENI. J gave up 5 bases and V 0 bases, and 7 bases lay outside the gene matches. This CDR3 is CASSPPRGLGHNEQFF. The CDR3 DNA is TGTGCCAGCTCACCACCGAGGGGGCTTGGGCACAATGAGCAGTTCTTC. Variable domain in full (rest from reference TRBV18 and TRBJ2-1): NAGVMQNPRHLVRRRGQEARLRCSPMKGHSHVYWYRQLPEEGLKFMVYLQKENIIDESGMPKERFSAEFPKEGPSILRIQQVVRGDSAAYFCASSPPRGLGHNEQFFGPGTRLTVL.